This T cell receptor beta chain was sequenced for a study of blood T cell repertoires in COVID-19 (dated by TCRdb to about 2020). Regarding the study in general: Samples covering the acute and convalescent phases of COVID-19 were provided by collaborators in the United States, Italy and Spain. The prospective study material was composed of cDNA or gDNA derived from T cells, B-cell-depleted T cells, or PBMCs. Subjects who had been exposed to COVID-19, were actively infected with it, or had recovered from it provided the deeply sampled blood TCRbeta repertoires that made up the dataset. The repertoires were released in a freely available public database intended as a resource for research on the immune response to SARS-CoV-2. The samples were drawn from the first 160 participants of the ongoing ImmuneRACE study and from 950 to 1,500 subjects provided by 6 global collaborators. Sample metadata almost always included a de-identified subject ID, COVID-19 status, age in years and sex. Where available, HLA class I and class II types were obtained from metadata supplied by the sample provider rather than from assay-based typing. Study-wide findings and limitations: The amount of clinical and demographic metadata varied by source and participant and was provided uncurated.

On this clone: Its cognate antigen has yet to be identified. Base-call qualities are not available, and no considerably larger clone is one nucleotide away.

The immunoSEQ Assay, a bias-controlled multiplex PCR, was used to amplify TCRbeta CDR3 regions from genomic DNA. In the original analysis: Within the assay, amplification of reference gene primers was used to estimate how many nucleated cells each sample contained. To quantify the absolute abundance of each unique TCRbeta CDR3 rearrangement, sequence reads were collapsed and filtered. Productive Simpson clonality was computed per sample as the square root of Simpson's diversity index over productive rearrangements. Not all clones reach the TCRdb copy of this immuneACCESS table, which keeps in-frame sequences only. Checked studies attribute under half of the gap to unresolved V genes and leave the rest unexplained. That table gives V, J and clone size, and the DNA gave D and trimming. The sample table shows approximately 130,000 clones, and 75% to 85% are seen once. The ten largest make up around 18% of the sample.

From V the trimming removes 3 bases and from J it removes 9 bases, while the gene matches leave 15 bases of the junction unaccounted for. Via the germline V gene (reference sequence), CDR1 is LNHDA and CDR2 SQIVND. The CDR3 covers 17 residues, taking in both the cysteine and the phenylalanine. Only the CDR3 DNA is retained, 51 bases long and in frame from the first base. Each collaborating institution followed its own protocols to collect whole blood in K2EDTA tubes. For TCRbeta analysis, collaborators shipped samples as frozen whole blood, isolated PBMCs, or DNA extracted from either of those sample types.

The V and J genes are TRBV19 and TRBJ2-3; a stretch of 10 junction bases matches TRBD1. The specimen was peripheral blood. The clonotype was recovered from a man of 80 years or more with acute or convalescent COVID-19. The CDR3 region has the sequence CASSISIGTGERSTQYF. Here is the DNA: TGTGCCAGTAGTATCTCGATCGGGACAGGGGAACGGTCGACGCAGTATTTT. Outside the CDR3, residues come from the reference TRBV19 and TRBJ2-3 proteins, so the full variable domain is: DGGITQSPKYLFRKEGQNVTLSCEQNLNHDAMYWYRQDPGQGLRLIYYSQIVNDFQKGDIAEGYSVSREKKESFPLTVTSAQKNPTAFYLCASSISIGTGERSTQYFGPGTRLTVL.